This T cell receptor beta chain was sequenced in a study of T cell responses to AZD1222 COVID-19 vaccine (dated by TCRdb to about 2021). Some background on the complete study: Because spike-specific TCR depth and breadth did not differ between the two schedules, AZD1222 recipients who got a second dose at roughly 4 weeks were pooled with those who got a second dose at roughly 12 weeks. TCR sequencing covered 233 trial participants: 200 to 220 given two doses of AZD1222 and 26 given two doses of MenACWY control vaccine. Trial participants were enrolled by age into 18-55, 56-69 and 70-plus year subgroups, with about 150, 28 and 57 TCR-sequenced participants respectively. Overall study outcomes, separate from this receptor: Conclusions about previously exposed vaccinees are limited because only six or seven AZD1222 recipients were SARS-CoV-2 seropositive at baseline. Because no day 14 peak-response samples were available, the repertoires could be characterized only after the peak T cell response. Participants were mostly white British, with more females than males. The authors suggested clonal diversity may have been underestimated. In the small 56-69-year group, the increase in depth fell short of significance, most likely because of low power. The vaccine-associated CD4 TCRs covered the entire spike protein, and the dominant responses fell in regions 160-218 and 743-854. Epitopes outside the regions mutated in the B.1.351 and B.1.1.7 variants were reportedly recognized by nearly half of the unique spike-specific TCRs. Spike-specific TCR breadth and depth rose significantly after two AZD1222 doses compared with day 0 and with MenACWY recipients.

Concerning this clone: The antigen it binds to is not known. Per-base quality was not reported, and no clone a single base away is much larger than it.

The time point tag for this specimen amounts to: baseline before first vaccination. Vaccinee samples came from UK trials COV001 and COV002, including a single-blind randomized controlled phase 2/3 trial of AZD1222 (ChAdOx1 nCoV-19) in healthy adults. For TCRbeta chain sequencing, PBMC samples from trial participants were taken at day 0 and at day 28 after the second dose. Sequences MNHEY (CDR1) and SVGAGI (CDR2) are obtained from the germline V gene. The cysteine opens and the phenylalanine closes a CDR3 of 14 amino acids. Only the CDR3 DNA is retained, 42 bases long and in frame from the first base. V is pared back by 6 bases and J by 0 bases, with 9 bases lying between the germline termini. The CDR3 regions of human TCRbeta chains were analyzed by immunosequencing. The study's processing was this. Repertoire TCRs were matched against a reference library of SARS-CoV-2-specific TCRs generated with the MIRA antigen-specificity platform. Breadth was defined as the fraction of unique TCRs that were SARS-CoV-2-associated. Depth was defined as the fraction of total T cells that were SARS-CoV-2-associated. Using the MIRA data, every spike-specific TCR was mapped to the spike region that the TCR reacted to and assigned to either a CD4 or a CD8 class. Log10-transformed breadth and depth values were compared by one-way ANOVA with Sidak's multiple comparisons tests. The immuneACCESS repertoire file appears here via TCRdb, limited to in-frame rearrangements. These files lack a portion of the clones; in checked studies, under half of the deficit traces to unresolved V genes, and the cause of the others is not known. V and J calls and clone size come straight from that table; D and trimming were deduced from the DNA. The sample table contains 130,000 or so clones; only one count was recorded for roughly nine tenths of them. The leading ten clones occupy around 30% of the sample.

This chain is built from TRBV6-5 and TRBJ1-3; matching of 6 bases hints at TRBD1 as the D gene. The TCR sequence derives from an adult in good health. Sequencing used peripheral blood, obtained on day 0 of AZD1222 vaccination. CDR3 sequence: CASSLQGSGNTIYF. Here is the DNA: TGTGCCAGCAGCCTACAGGGCTCTGGAAACACCATATATTTT.